These 15 T cell receptor beta chains were all obtained from the same sample, sequenced in a study. TCRdb passed the 5' RACE reads through MiXCR, listing each CDR3 protein once. Found here are around 5,600 distinct CDR3 sequences, roughly 51% of them singletons; the top ten hold around 3.9%. The sequenced sample was memory CD4+ T cells sorted from blood. Subset given: memory CD4+ T cells, CD4+CD45RO+CD25-. The receptors were sampled from a female donor with breast cancer.

This clonotype came up a few times. V is TRBV6-5 and J is TRBJ2-7; the D is unclear. V lost 6 bases and J 2 bases, leaving 11 bases between the germline ends. This CDR3 region has 13 residues. Germline loops: CDR1 MNHEY, CDR2 SVGAGI. The CDR3 loop is CASRASDTYEQYF. In DNA, the CDR3 is TGTGCCAGCAGGGCATCTGACACCTACGAGCAGTACTTC.

This clonotype was counted only a few times. This chain joins TRBV4-1 and TRBJ2-1; 7 nucleotides agree with TRBD2. Germline CDR1 MGHRA, CDR2 YSYEKL. J gave up 2 bases and V 1 base, and 5 bases lay outside the gene matches. The CDR3 extends over 16 amino acids. The CDR3 region is CASSQGGGSPYNEQFF. CDR3 sequence (DNA): TGCGCCAGCAGCCAAGGTGGCGGGAGTCCCTACAATGAGCAGTTCTTC.

The chain uses TRBV4-2 and TRBJ2-7; D not resolved. The V end was cut by 1 base, the J end by 4 bases, with 8 bases between. Germline CDR1 reads LGHNA; CDR2 reads YNFKEQ. The CDR3 covers 13 residues. In DNA, the CDR3 is TGTGCCAGCAGCCAAGGTTTGGGGTACGAGCAGTACTTC. This encodes CASSQGLGYEQYF.

The CDR3 spells CASSQGGRGEKLFF. DNA of the CDR3: TGTGCCAGCAGCCAAGGCGGGAGAGGCGAAAAACTGTTTTTT. The chain combines TRBV6-5 with TRBJ1-4, with D uncertain. Germline-derived CDR1 and CDR2 are MNHEY and SVGAGI. Deletions cut 6 bases from V and 8 bases from J, with 16 bases between. The CDR3 is 14 amino acids.

The chain is built from TRBV5-6 and TRBJ1-4; no definite D call. The germline V gene has CDR1 SGHDT and CDR2 YYEEEE. The CDR3 is 13 residues long. Trimming shortened V by 2 bases and J by 5 bases, and 7 bases separated the two germline ends. DNA for the CDR3: TGTGCCAGCAGCTTATTCGGGAATGAAAAACTGTTTTTT. Translated, it gives CASSLFGNEKLFF.

The chain is built from TRBV7-2 and TRBJ2-5; the D gene is possibly TRBD1 (6 bases). The germline gives CDR1 SGHTA, CDR2 FQGNSA. This CDR3 is built from 15 residues. V was clipped by 1 base and J by 0 bases, with 9 bases between them. The CDR3 protein is CASSLVRDNQETQYF. DNA for the CDR3: TGTGCCAGCAGCTTAGTCCGGGACAACCAAGAGACCCAGTACTTC.

This clonotype was observed once. The rearrangement joins TRBV9 to TRBJ2-5; D is undetermined. Deletions cut 4 bases from V and 5 bases from J, with 12 bases between. This CDR3 contains 13 residues. Per the germline V gene, CDR1 is SGDLS and CDR2 is YYNGEE. Written as DNA, the CDR3 is TGTGCCAGCAGCTCAATTAGCTGGGAGACCCAGTACTTC. Translated, it gives CASSSISWETQYF. Drawing the rest from reference TRBV9 and TRBJ2-5, the complete variable domain is DSGVTQTPKHLITATGQRVTLRCSPRSGDLSVYWYQQSLDQGLQFLIQYYNGEERAKGNILERFSAQQFPDLHSELNLSSLELGDSALYFCASSSISWETQYFGPGTRLLVL.

Worth noting for this clonotype: This may be a read error, as it is one base from a much larger clone. This sequence joins TRBV7-7 and TRBJ2-5, with TRBD1 matching 11 bases. Germline V CDR1 and CDR2: SSHAT, FNYEAQ (reference sequence). The CDR3 spans 16 residues. CDR3 protein: CASSHTGTGGWETQYF. The CDR3 bases are TGTGCTAGCAGCCATACCGGGACAGGGGGGTGGGAGACCCAGTACTTC.

This clonotype came up a few times. The V gene is TRBV6-1, the J gene TRBJ1-2, with 9 positions matching TRBD1. Per germline, CDR1 MNHNS and CDR2 SASEGT. The CDR3 is 20 residues long. The trim removed 0 bases at V and 4 bases at J, leaving 18 bases unmatched. The CDR3 DNA reads TGTGCCAGCAGTGAAGCGCTTCAGGGCTTGTCGGGACAGGGTATCTATGGCTACACCTTC. As protein: CASSEALQGLSGQGIYGYTF.

The rearrangement uses TRBV7-3 and TRBJ1-6; 10 positions agree with TRBD1. CDR3 size: 15 residues. The V and J ends lost 4 bases and 8 bases, in that order; junction bases with no gene match: 5. The germline V gene encodes CDR1 SGHTA and CDR2 FQGTGA. For the CDR3, the DNA is TGTGCCAGCAGCTCCTCCGGGACAGGGGATTCACCCCTCCACTTT. Protein sequence: CASSSSGTGDSPLHF.

The rearrangement links TRBV20-1 to TRBJ2-1; D might be TRBD1 (6 bases). Germline V lookup: CDR1 DFQATT, CDR2 SNEGSKA (reference sequence). Trimming removed 4 bases at V and 7 bases at J, with 14 bases between. This CDR3 spans 13 amino acids. The CDR3 sequence is CSATTQGWNEQFF. The CDR3 nucleotides read TGCAGTGCTACCACACAGGGCTGGAATGAGCAGTTCTTC.

This chain uses TRBV4-2 with TRBJ2-5; TRBD2 is a possible D gene (5 bases). V gave up 4 bases and J gave up 0 bases, with 12 bases separating them. The CDR3 sequence is 15 residues long. CDR1 LGHNA and CDR2 YNFKEQ come from the germline V gene. The CDR3 DNA sequence: TGTGCCAGCAGCCTGACCCTAGCAAACCAAGAGACCCAGTACTTC. It yields the protein CASSLTLANQETQYF.

A few counts support this clonotype. The rearrangement uses TRBV27 and TRBJ2-5, with D possibly TRBD1 on 6 matching bases. The CDR3 sequence is 16 residues long. CDR1 is MNHEY, CDR2 SMNVEV, per germline (reference sequence). The ends were cut back, 0 bases at V and 5 bases at J, with 16 bases in the middle. As DNA, the CDR3 is TGTGCCAGCAGTTTATCGAGGTCAGGGGATGAGGAGACCCAGTACTTC. It yields the protein CASSLSRSGDEETQYF.

This clonotype was detected only a few times. The junction and the germline gene differ at one end; a read error may be behind it. The rearrangement uses TRBV5-6 and TRBJ1-2; 8 bases are shared with TRBD1. The CDR3 covers 14 residues. Germline loops: CDR1 SGHDT, CDR2 YYEEEE. DNA for the CDR3: TGTGCCAGCAGCTTGTTGACAGGGGACTATGGCTGCACCTTC. Its protein is CASSLLTGDYGCTF.

The V call is TRBV4-2, the J call TRBJ2-3; weak D call: TRBD2 (6 bases). The CDR3 is 18 residues long. Between the trimmed V and J ends, which lost 5 bases and 2 bases, there was a span of 23 bases. Germline V gives CDR1 LGHNA, CDR2 YNFKEQ. CDR3 sequence: CASSSPRGREPNTDTQYF. DNA for the CDR3: TGTGCCAGCAGCTCCCCTCGGGGCCGGGAGCCAAACACAGATACGCAGTATTTT.